These 2 T cell receptor beta chains were all obtained from the same sample, sequenced in a study of T cells in Graves' hyperthyroidism and ophthalmopathy. The investigators amplified TCR beta CDR3 regions from RNA transcripts. A set of HTBI primers served as the primers for a first-round RT-PCR of the TCR CDR3. TCRdb passed the multiplex PCR reads through MiXCR, listing each CDR3 protein once. This sample yields about 840,000 distinct CDR3 sequences, of which 38% are seen a single time; more than 7% belongs to the top ten. Sequenced sample: blood. Every receptor here comes from a young man with Graves' hyperthyroidism.

This clonotype was seen only a few times. This chain uses TRBV5-1 with TRBJ1-1; D is undetermined. Germline CDR1 and CDR2: SGHRS and YFSETQ. CDR3 length: 14 amino acids. V lost 4 bases to trimming and J lost 3 bases, with 13 bases between them. DNA for the CDR3: TGCGCCAGCAGCCCCGGCTGGGCGGACACTGAAGCTTTCTTT. Residues: CASSPGWADTEAFF.

J is TRBJ2-5 and V is TRBV12-3 or TRBV12-4, with TRBD2 identical over 10 bases. V gave up 3 bases and J gave up 2 bases; unmatched junction bases: 6. The CDR3 loop spans 16 amino acids. This CDR3 is CASSLRVAGGQETQYF. The CDR3 nucleotides are TGTGCCAGCAGTTTGAGGGTAGCGGGAGGACAAGAGACCCAGTACTTC.